The clone carrying this TCR beta chain was recorded many times. Antigen unknown. CDR3 length: 12 amino acids. V was pared by 0 bases and J by 4 bases, with 6 bases between. CDR1 and CDR2 (germline): DFQATT, SNEGSKA (reference sequence). In each sequencing run, over 170 million TCR-beta sequences were generated from 15-18 subjects. TCRdb redid the calling of the 5' RACE reads with MiXCR, one entry per CDR3 protein. The repertoire has tens of thousands of distinct CDR3 sequences, about 15% of them found once; the top ten carry 15%. These data originate in a study of neurological immune-mediated disorders. The study, taken as a whole, reports: It was HTLV-1-associated myelopathy that showed the most TCR clonal expansion, while multiple sclerosis showed the least, falling below healthy controls.

J is TRBJ1-2 and V is TRBV20-1; D not resolved. The sequencing sample was made of PBMCs. The receptor was isolated from a woman aged 35 to 49 in good health. The CDR3 region is CSARDMSYGYTF. The DNA for the CDR3 is TGCAGTGCTAGAGATATGTCCTATGGCTACACCTTC.